What follows are 22 T cell receptor beta chains derived from one specimen sequenced in a study of shared clonotypes between healthy human individuals. Profiling relied on immunoSEQ multiplex PCR, and the TCRdb table lists in-frame clones only, not all of them. Among 2 million to 2.5 million clones listed, more than 80% were seen once. The sequencing input was naive CD4+ T cells from PBMCs. This sample's subset: CD45RA+ positively selected. These receptors originate from a man aged 18-30 years in good health. Some clones in this sample may be carry-over from other donors' samples.

This chain connects TRBV2 to TRBJ1-1; D remains ambiguous. Germline V gene sequence: CDR1 SNHLY, CDR2 FYNNEI. V was trimmed by 1 base and J by 5 bases, leaving 14 bases between them. CDR3 length: 15 amino acids. The CDR3 coding sequence is TGTGCCAGCAGTGAAGGCGGTCAGCCATCGACTGAAGCTTTCTTT. It translates to CASSEGGQPSTEAFF.

As regards this clone: This specimen includes other DNA sequences encoding the same CDR3. The V call is TRBV6-1, the J call TRBJ2-7, with D unresolved. The ends were cut back, 0 bases at V and 1 base at J, with 7 bases in the middle. From germline, CDR1 is MNHNS and CDR2 SASEGT. The CDR3 contains 14 residues. The CDR3 coding sequence is TGTGCCAGCAGTGAAGCGGCAGATTCCTACGAGCAGTACTTC. This sequence encodes CASSEAADSYEQYF.

The V gene is TRBV18, the J gene TRBJ2-7; D may be TRBD1 or TRBD2 (5 bases each). Germline CDR1 reads KGHSH; CDR2 reads LQKENI. This CDR3 has 16 amino acids. Trimming stripped 0 bases from V and 2 bases from J, with 14 bases between. CDR3 amino acids: CASSPPGARVPYEQYF. CDR3 bases: TGTGCCAGCTCACCACCGGGAGCCAGGGTCCCCTACGAGCAGTACTTC.

This sequence joins TRBV2 and TRBJ2-7; no clear D. The V gene's germline CDR1 is SNHLY and CDR2 FYNNEI. CDR3 length: 12 residues. V dropped 8 bases and J dropped 3 bases, with 11 bases sitting between them. CDR3 coding DNA: TGTGCCAGCTTGGCGGAAAACTACGAGCAGTACTTC. It translates to CASLAENYEQYF. The whole variable domain, filled in from reference TRBV2 and TRBJ2-7, reads EPEVTQTPSHQVTQMGQEVILRCVPISNHLYFYWYRQILGQKVEFLVSFYNNEISEKSEIFDDQFSVERPDGSNFTLKIRSTKLEDSAMYFCASLAENYEQYFGPGTRLTVT.

The chain recombines TRBV7-9 with TRBJ2-1; 13 bases are shared with TRBD2. Germline values: CDR1 SEHNR, CDR2 FQNEAQ (reference sequence). V shed 5 bases and J 7 bases; nucleotides not matched to a gene: 5. The CDR3 sequence is 15 residues long. This CDR3 reads CASSGGLAGKNEQFF. The CDR3 region has the DNA TGTGCCAGCAGCGGGGGACTAGCGGGAAAGAATGAGCAGTTCTTC.

CDR3 nucleotide sequence: TGTGCCAGCTCACCACAGGGGGCAAGAAACACCATATATTTT. Translated, it gives CASSPQGARNTIYF. The chain employs TRBV18 and TRBJ1-3; 7 bases match TRBD1. CDR1 is KGHSH, CDR2 LQKENI, per germline. This CDR3 region has 14 residues. V was pared by 1 base and J by 5 bases, with 2 bases of the junction left unmatched.

The gene calls are TRBV2 and TRBJ2-7; D gene unclear. The V end lost 4 bases, the J end lost 6 bases, and 4 bases lay between the germline ends. There are 10 residues in the CDR3. Germline V CDR1 and CDR2: SNHLY, FYNNEI. This chain's CDR3 is CASSVVEQYF. The CDR3 DNA reads TGTGCCAGCAGTGTGGTCGAGCAGTACTTC.

The V gene is TRBV6-1, the J gene TRBJ2-3, with 9 bases that match TRBD1. This CDR3 spans 15 amino acids. V shed 4 bases, J shed 4 bases, and the junction held 6 bases outside the gene matches. The germline V gene encodes CDR1 MNHNS and CDR2 SASEGT. CDR3 nucleotides: TGTGCCAGCAGTGGGGACAGGGCGGACCCAGATACGCAGTATTTT. This translates into CASSGDRADPDTQYF.

CDR3 amino acids: CASTKGIPGANVLTF. The CDR3 nucleotides are TGTGCCAGCACTAAAGGGATTCCTGGGGCCAACGTCCTGACTTTC. The chain recombines TRBV6-6 with TRBJ2-6, with D hard to call. This CDR3 has 15 amino acids. CDR1 is MNHNY, CDR2 SVGAGI, per germline (reference sequence). Trimming removed 7 bases at V and 2 bases at J, with 12 bases between.

The rearrangement links TRBV18 to TRBJ2-3; D is possibly TRBD1 (5 bases). Germline V CDR1 and CDR2: KGHSH, LQKENI. The V end was cut by 3 bases, the J end by 0 bases, with 13 bases between. The CDR3 covers 16 residues. The chain's CDR3 is CASSPPWGSSTDTQYF. The DNA for the CDR3 is TGTGCCAGCTCACCTCCCTGGGGCTCTAGCACAGATACGCAGTATTTT.

The rearrangement links TRBV4-1 to TRBJ2-2, with D unclear. Trimming removed 5 bases at V and 3 bases at J, with 1 base between. CDR3 length: 11 residues. Germline V gives CDR1 MGHRA, CDR2 YSYEKL. The CDR3 DNA follows: TGCGCCAGCAGCTACACCGGGGAGCTGTTTTTT. Amino acid sequence: CASSYTGELFF.

The chain combines TRBV6-1 with TRBJ2-7; TRBD1 matches 10 bases. V was clipped by 3 bases and J by 2 bases; unmatched bases: 4. This CDR3 is 15 amino acids long. Germline CDR1 MNHNS, CDR2 SASEGT. The CDR3: CASSDLGQGAYEQYF. CDR3 bases: TGTGCCAGCAGTGACCTCGGACAGGGGGCCTACGAGCAGTACTTC.

The chain joins TRBV5-1 to TRBJ2-7; possible D gene TRBD1, 5 bases. The CDR3 runs to 14 residues. V was trimmed by 4 bases and J by 2 bases, leaving 13 bases between them. CDR1 SGHRS and CDR2 YFSETQ come from the germline V gene. CDR3 residues: CASSRSRETYEQYF. In DNA, the CDR3 is TGCGCCAGCAGCAGGTCCAGGGAAACCTACGAGCAGTACTTC.

CDR3 in DNA: TGCGCCAGCAGCCAAGTCGCTGCGGCGGGAGCGTACGAGCAGTACTTC. Amino acid sequence: CASSQVAAAGAYEQYF. V usage is TRBV4-1 and J usage is TRBJ2-7, with TRBD2 matching over 7 bases. The germline V gene encodes CDR1 MGHRA and CDR2 YSYEKL. J was trimmed by 4 bases and V by 1 base; bases with no gene match: 10. The CDR3 covers 16 residues.

The rearrangement links TRBV9 to TRBJ1-4; D perhaps matches TRBD1 (5 bases). This CDR3 is 15 amino acids long. V was trimmed by 0 bases and J by 10 bases, leaving 16 bases between them. From germline, CDR1 is SGDLS and CDR2 YYNGEE. The CDR3 DNA reads as TGTGCCAGCAGCGTAGGAGGGCCGCGGGGGGGAAAACTGTTTTTT. It is translated as CASSVGGPRGGKLFF.

V gene TRBV28 combines with J gene TRBJ1-6, with unresolved D. CDR3 size: 12 residues. CDR1 is MDHEN, CDR2 SYDVKM, per germline. The V and J ends lost 6 bases and 12 bases respectively, with 12 bases between them. The CDR3 bases are TGTGCCAGCAGCCTTGAGAAGGAACCCCTCCACTTT. Its protein product is CASSLEKEPLHF.

The chain links TRBV4-3 to TRBJ2-3; a weak D match, TRBD2 (8 bases). Germline V gives CDR1 LGHNA, CDR2 YSLEER. Trimming shortened V by 4 bases and J by 0 bases, and 20 bases separated the two germline ends. The CDR3 sequence is 18 residues long. The CDR3 protein is CASSPQGVAGTSTDTQYF. For the CDR3, the DNA is TGCGCCAGCAGCCCCCAGGGGGTAGCGGGGACGAGCACAGATACGCAGTATTTT.

The chain carries TRBV29-1 and TRBJ2-1, with TRBD2 matching 9 bases. In germline, CDR1 is SQVTM, CDR2 ANQGSEA. The CDR3 is 16 amino acids. The V and J ends lost 6 bases and 0 bases, in that order; junction bases with no gene match: 9. Here the CDR3 reads CSVTKREASSYNEQFF. CDR3 nucleotides: TGCAGCGTAACTAAGCGGGAGGCGAGCTCCTACAATGAGCAGTTCTTC.

CDR3 in DNA: TGTGCCAGCAGCCGCCTTAGTGACACTGAAGCTTTCTTT. Its protein product is CASSRLSDTEAFF. The chain combines TRBV7-7 with TRBJ1-1; unclear D gene. This CDR3 contains 13 residues. Deletions cut 5 bases from V and 3 bases from J, with 10 bases between. Germline loops: CDR1 SSHAT, CDR2 FNYEAQ (reference sequence).

This clone was detected only once. The rearrangement uses TRBV29-1 and TRBJ2-2; D gene uncertain. The V gene lost 4 bases and the J gene lost 6 bases, with 18 bases spanning the gap. CDR3 size: 15 residues. Germline loops: CDR1 SQVTM, CDR2 ANQGSEA. The CDR3 loop reads CSVVIGPLNAGELFF. As DNA, the CDR3 is TGCAGCGTTGTAATCGGACCCTTAAATGCCGGGGAGCTGTTTTTT.

This clone was observed a handful of times. The chain employs TRBV28 and TRBJ1-5; 7 positions agree with TRBD1. With V trimmed by 3 bases and J by 1 base, 3 bases remained unmatched. The CDR3 runs to 15 residues. Germline V CDR1 and CDR2: MDHEN, SYDVKM. The CDR3, as DNA: TGTGCCAGCAGTTTTGGGACAGCAAGCAATCAGCCCCAGCATTTT. Residues: CASSFGTASNQPQHF.

The chain recombines TRBV5-1 with TRBJ1-1; TRBD1 matches at 7 bases. CDR1 is SGHRS and CDR2 is YFSETQ in the germline V gene. The CDR3 is 14 residues long. V gave up 0 bases and J gave up 7 bases; unmatched junction bases: 6. As DNA, the CDR3 is TGCGCCAGCAGCTTGGAGGCAGGGACAGTTGAAGCTTTCTTT. It codes for CASSLEAGTVEAFF.